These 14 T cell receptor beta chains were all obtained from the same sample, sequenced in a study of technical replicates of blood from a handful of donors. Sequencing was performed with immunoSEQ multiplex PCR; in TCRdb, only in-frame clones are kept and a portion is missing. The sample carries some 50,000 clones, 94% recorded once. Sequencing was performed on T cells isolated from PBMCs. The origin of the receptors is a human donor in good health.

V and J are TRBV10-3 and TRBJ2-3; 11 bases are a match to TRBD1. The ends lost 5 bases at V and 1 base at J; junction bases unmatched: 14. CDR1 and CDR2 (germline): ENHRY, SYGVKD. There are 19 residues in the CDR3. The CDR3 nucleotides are TGTGCCATCAGTACCTCCAGGGGACAGGGGGGGCACGGCACAGATACGCAGTATTTT. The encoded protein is CAISTSRGQGGHGTDTQYF.

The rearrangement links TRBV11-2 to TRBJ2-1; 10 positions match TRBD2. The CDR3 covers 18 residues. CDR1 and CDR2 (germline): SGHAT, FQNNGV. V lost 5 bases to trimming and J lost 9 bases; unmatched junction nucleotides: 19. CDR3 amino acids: CASSLTRAASGSRGEQFF. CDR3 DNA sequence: TGTGCCAGCAGCCTGACGCGGGCTGCTAGCGGGAGTCGGGGTGAGCAGTTCTTC.

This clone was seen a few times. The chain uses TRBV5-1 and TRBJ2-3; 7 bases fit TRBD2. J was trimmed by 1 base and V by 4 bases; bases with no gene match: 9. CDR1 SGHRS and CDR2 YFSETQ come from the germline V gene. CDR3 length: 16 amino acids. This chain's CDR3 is CASSPGLDGGTDTQYF. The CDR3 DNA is TGCGCCAGCAGCCCCGGACTAGATGGCGGCACAGATACGCAGTATTTT.

CDR3 sequence (DNA): TGTGCCAGCAGTCAGGCTCATCAGCCCCAGCATTTT. It codes for CASSQAHQPQHF. This chain links TRBV28 with TRBJ1-5; D is ambiguous. CDR1 and CDR2 from the germline V gene are MDHEN and SYDVKM. With 5 bases removed from V and 5 bases from J, the gap between germline ends came to 7 bases. This CDR3 comprises 12 residues.

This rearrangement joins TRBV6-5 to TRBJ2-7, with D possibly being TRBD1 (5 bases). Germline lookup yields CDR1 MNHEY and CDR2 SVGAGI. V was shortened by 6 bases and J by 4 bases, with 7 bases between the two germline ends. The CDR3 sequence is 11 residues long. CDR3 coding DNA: TGTGCCAGCAGGGCAGGGTACGAGCAGTACTTC. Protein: CASRAGYEQYF.

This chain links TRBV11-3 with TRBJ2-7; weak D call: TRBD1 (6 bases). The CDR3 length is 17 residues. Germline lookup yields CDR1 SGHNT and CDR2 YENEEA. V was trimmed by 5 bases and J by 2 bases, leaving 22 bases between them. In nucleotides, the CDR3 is TGTGCCAGCAGCACCCAAATCCCCGGGACACGACCCTACGAGCAGTACTTC. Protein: CASSTQIPGTRPYEQYF.

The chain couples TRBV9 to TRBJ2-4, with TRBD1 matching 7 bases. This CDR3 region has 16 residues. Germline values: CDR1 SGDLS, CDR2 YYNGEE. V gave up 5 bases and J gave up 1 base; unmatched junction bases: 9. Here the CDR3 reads CASSQGEWRAKNIQYF. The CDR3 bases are TGTGCCAGCAGTCAGGGGGAATGGCGGGCCAAAAACATTCAGTACTTC.

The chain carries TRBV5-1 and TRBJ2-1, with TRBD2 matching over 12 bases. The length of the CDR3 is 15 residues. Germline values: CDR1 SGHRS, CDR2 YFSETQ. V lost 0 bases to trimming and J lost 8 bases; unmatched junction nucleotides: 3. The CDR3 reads CASSLGTSGTYEQFF. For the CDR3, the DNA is TGCGCCAGCAGCTTGGGGACTAGCGGGACCTATGAGCAGTTCTTC.

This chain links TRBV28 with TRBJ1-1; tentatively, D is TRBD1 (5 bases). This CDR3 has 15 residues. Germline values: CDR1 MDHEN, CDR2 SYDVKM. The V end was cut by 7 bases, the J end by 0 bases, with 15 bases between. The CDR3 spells CASMEGGGLNTEAFF. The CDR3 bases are TGTGCCAGCATGGAGGGCGGGGGATTGAACACTGAAGCTTTCTTT. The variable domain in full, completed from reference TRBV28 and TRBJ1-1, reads DVKVTQSSRYLVKRTGEKVFLECVQDMDHENMFWYRQDPGLGLRLIYFSYDVKMKEKGDIPEGYSVSREKKERFSLILESASTNQTSMYLCASMEGGGLNTEAFFGQGTRLTVV.

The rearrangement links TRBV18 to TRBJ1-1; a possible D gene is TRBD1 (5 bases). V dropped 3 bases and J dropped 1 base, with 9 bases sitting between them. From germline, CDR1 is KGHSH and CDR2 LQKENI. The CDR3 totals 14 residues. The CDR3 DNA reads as TGTGCCAGCTCACCTCCAGGGCCGAACACTGAAGCTTTCTTT. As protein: CASSPPGPNTEAFF.

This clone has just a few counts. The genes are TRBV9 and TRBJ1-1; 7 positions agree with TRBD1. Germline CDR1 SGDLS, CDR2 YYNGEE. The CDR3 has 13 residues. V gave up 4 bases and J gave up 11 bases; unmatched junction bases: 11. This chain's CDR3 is CASSPEGAVGAFF. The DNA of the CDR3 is TGTGCCAGCAGCCCGGAGGGGGCCGTTGGGGCTTTCTTT.

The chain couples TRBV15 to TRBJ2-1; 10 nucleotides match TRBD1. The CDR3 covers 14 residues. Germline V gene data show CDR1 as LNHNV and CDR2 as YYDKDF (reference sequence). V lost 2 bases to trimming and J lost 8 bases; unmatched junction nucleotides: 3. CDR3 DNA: TGTGCCACCAGCAGAACCGGACAGGGGGATGAGCAGTTCTTC. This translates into CATSRTGQGDEQFF.

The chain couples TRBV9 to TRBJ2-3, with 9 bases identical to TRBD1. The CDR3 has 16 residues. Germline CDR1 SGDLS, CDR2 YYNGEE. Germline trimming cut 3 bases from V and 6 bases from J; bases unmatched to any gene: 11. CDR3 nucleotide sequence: TGTGCCAGCAGCGCCTTTCCTGGGACAGGGATGGATACGCAGTATTTT. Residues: CASSAFPGTGMDTQYF.

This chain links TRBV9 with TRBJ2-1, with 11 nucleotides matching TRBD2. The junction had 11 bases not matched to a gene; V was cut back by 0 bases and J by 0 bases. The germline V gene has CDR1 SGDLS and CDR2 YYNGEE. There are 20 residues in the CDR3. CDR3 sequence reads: CASSVASVSGRAYSYNEQFF. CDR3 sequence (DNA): TGTGCCAGCAGCGTAGCCTCCGTTAGCGGGAGGGCCTACTCCTACAATGAGCAGTTCTTC.